This T cell receptor beta chain was retrieved from a study of graft-versus-host responses after intestinal transplantation. Study overall: The study gave all recipients anti-thymocyte globulin induction, then tacrolimus and steroids for about 3 years.

There are 17 residues in the CDR3. Germline V CDR1 and CDR2: SGDLS, YYNGEE. Trimming at V came to 3 bases and at J to 0 bases, leaving 5 bases not matched to a gene. Data came from immunoSEQ multiplex PCR; TCRdb stores just in-frame clones and leaves some out. The table has 95,000 to 130,000 clones, about nine tenths seen once; the top ten hold approximately 0.18%. Study results and caveats: Within allografts, high graft-versus-host to host-versus-graft clonal ratios were seen among patients with graft-donor T cell macrochimerism. Early after transplant, HvG clones declined as circulating GvH clones peaked.

As regards this clone: Antigen unknown.

This specimen was unstimulated CD4+ T cells sorted from spleen or lymph node cells, taken before intestinal transplant. The chain joins TRBV9 to TRBJ1-4, with 10 positions matching TRBD1. This receptor was taken from a human donor who received an intestinal transplant. The CDR3: CASSAGQGKPTNEKLFF. CDR3 in DNA: TGTGCCAGCAGCGCGGGACAGGGGAAACCAACTAATGAAAAACTGTTTTTT. Full variable domain (missing parts from reference TRBV9 and TRBJ1-4): DSGVTQTPKHLITATGQRVTLRCSPRSGDLSVYWYQQSLDQGLQFLIQYYNGEERAKGNILERFSAQQFPDLHSELNLSSLELGDSALYFCASSAGQGKPTNEKLFFGSGTQLSVL.